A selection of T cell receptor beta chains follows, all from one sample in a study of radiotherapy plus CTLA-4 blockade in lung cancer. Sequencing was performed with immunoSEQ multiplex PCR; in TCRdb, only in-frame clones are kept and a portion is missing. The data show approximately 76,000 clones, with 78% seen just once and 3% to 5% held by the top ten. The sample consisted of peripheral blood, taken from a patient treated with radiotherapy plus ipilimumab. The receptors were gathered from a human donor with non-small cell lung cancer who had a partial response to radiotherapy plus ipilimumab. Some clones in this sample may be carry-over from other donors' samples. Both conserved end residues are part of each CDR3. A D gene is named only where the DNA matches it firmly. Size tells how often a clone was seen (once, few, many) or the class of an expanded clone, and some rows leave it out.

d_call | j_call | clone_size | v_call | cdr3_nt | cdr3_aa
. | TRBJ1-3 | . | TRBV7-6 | TGTGCCAGCAGCTTAAGAGCCTCTGGAAACACCATATATTTT | CASSLRASGNTIYF
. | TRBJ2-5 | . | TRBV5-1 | TGCGCCAGCAGCTTGGGCGGCCAGGAGACCCAGTACTTC | CASSLGGQETQYF
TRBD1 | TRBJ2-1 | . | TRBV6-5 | TGTGCCAGCAGTTACTCGGGACAGCTCCCTGGCAATGAGCAGTTCTTC | CASSYSGQLPGNEQFF
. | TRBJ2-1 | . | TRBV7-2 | TGTGCCAGCAGCTTAGAGGGGGAACAGTTCTTC | CASSLEGEQFF
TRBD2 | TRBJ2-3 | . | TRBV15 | TGTGCCACCAGCAGAGATTTCCGCCAACTAGCGGGAGAAGGTGCAACAGATACGCAGTATTTT | CATSRDFRQLAGEGATDTQYF
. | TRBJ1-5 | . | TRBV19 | TGTGCCAGTAGTATCGGCACAGGGAATCAGCCCCAGCATTTT | CASSIGTGNQPQHF
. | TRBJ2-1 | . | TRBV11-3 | TGTGCCAGCAGCTTTGCCGAGGGATACAATGAGCAGTTCTTC | CASSFAEGYNEQFF
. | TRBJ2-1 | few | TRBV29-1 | TGCAGCGTTGGGGCTCTAGGGGGGGTATCCTACAATGAGCAGTTCTTC | CSVGALGGVSYNEQFF
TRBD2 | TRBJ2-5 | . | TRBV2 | TGTGCCAGCACATCTAGCGGGTACGGTTTGGAGACCCAGTACTTC | CASTSSGYGLETQYF
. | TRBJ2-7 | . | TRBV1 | TGCACCAGCAGCCATCAGGGACTAGCGGGAGAGTACGAGCAGTACTTC | CTSSHQGLAGEYEQYF
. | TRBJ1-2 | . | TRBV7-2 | TGTGCCAGCAGCCCACAGGTCTATGGCTACACCTTC | CASSPQVYGYTF
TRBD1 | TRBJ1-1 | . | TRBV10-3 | TGTGCCATAACCGGGACAGGGGGTTATAGCACTGAAGCTTTCTTT | CAITGTGGYSTEAFF
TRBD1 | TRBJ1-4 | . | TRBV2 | TGTGCCAGCAGACAGACAGGGGCTAATGAAAAACTGTTTTTT | CASRQTGANEKLFF
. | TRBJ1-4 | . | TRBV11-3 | TGTGCCAGCAGCTCAAGCGGACTGAAACTGTTTTTT | CASSSSGLKLFF
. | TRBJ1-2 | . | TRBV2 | TGTGCCAGCAGCCCTATCTCCAGGGGCTATGGCTACACCTTC | CASSPISRGYGYTF
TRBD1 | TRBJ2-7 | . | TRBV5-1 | TGCGCCAGCAGCGCTCGACAGGGAAACGAGCAGTACTTC | CASSARQGNEQYF
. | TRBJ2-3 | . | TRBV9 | TGTGCCAGCAGCGTAGGCCCGGGGGGCGTAAATACGCAGTATTTT | CASSVGPGGVNTQYF
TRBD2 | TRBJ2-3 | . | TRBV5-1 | TGCGCCAGCACTCAAACAACTCATGGGAGGGCCCCGGATACGCAGTATTTT | CASTQTTHGRAPDTQYF
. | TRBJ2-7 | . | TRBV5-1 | TGCGCCAGCAGCTTGGATGGTGGGGGGTTCTACGAGCAGTACTTC | CASSLDGGGFYEQYF
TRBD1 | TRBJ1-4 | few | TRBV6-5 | TGTGCCAGCAGCCGGGACAGGGGAAATGAAAAACTGTTTTTT | CASSRDRGNEKLFF
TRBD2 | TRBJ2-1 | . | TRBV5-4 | TGTGCCAGCAGAACCGGGACTAGCTACAATGAGCAGTTCTTC | CASRTGTSYNEQFF
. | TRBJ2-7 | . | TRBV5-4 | TGTGCCAGCAGCACAGGGAACCCCTACGAGCAGTACTTC | CASSTGNPYEQYF
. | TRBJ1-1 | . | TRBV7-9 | TGTGCCAGCAGCTTGTCAGGAGGGAACACTGAAGCTTTCTTT | CASSLSGGNTEAFF
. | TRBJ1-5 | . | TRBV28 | TGTGCCAGCAGTCAAGGGGGGGCCCTTAGCAATCAGCCCCAGCATTTT | CASSQGGALSNQPQHF
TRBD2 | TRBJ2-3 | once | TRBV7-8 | TGTGCCAGCAGCCCCACCACACTAGCGGGGCTCACAGATACGCAGTATTTT | CASSPTTLAGLTDTQYF
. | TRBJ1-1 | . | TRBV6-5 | TGTGCCAGCAGTTGGGTAGCGGGGGCTAACACTGAAGCTTTCTTT | CASSWVAGANTEAFF
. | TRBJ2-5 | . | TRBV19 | TGTGCCAGTAGTAGACGATCGACTCTAACCCAAGAGACCCAGTACTTC | CASSRRSTLTQETQYF
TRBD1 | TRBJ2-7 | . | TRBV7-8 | TGTGCCAGCAGCAGAAGGGGACAGACCTACGAGCAGTACTTC | CASSRRGQTYEQYF
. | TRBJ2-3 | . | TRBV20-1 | TGCAGTGCTAGCAGGGGTACGCAGTATTTT | CSASRGTQYF
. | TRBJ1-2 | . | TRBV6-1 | TGTGCCAGCAGTGAGGGGGAAGGGAGGCCCTATGGCTACACCTTC | CASSEGEGRPYGYTF
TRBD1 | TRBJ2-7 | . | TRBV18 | TGTGCCAGCTCGCCTCTATCGGGACAGGGGGGTGTGGACTTC | CASSPLSGQGGVDF
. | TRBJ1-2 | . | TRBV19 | TGTGCCAGCGTCGAGGCTGGTGAAAGGCGTTATGGCTACACCTTC | CASVEAGERRYGYTF
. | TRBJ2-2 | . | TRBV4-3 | TGCGCCAGCAGCCACCGGGTCTCGAACACCGGGGAGCTGTTTTTT | CASSHRVSNTGELFF
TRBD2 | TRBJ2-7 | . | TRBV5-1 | TGCGCCAGCAGCCCGGGACTAGCGGGAACCCCCAGCCGGTTC | CASSPGLAGTPSRF
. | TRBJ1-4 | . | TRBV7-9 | TGTGCCAGCAGCCCGTTAGTCCGGGGGGGGAAAGAAAAACTGTTTTTT | CASSPLVRGGKEKLFF
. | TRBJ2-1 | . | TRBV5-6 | TGTGCCAGCAGCTCGACAGAAAGGGAGCAGTTCTTC | CASSSTEREQFF
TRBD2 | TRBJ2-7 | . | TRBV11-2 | TGTGCCAGCAGCTTAGGGACTAGCGGGATTCCCCCCTACGAGCAGTACTTC | CASSLGTSGIPPYEQYF
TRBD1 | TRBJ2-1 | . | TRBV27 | TGTGCCAGCAGGCAGGGGGCCTCCTACAATGAGCAGTTCTTC | CASRQGASYNEQFF
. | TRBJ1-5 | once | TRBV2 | TGTGCCAGCAGGGCAGGGAACCAGCCCCAGCATTTT | CASRAGNQPQHF
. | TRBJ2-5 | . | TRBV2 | TGTGCCAGCAGTGACACCAGGGTGGAGACCCAGTACTTC | CASSDTRVETQYF
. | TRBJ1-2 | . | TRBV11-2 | TGTGCCAGCAGCTTACTCCCGGGGATTCACTTCTATGGCTACACCTTC | CASSLLPGIHFYGYTF
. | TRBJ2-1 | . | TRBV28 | TGTGCCAGCCTGGAGGGGGCTAGCGAGTACAATGAGCAGTTCTTC | CASLEGASEYNEQFF